This T cell receptor (beta chain) originates from a study of shared clonotypes between healthy human individuals. Broader study findings: Owing to a small donor count, the genetic and exposure-history diversity represented was limited.

The germline V and J ends were trimmed by 5 bases and 4 bases, with 18 bases remaining between them. The CDR3 is made up of 15 amino acids. Germline assignment: CDR1 SEHNR and CDR2 FQNEAQ (reference sequence). The authors distributed each subset's genomic DNA evenly over several immunoSEQ plates. As originally analysed: In the immunoSEQ data, sequences were junction-only and lacked quality scores, so filtering differed. Sequenced by immunoSEQ multiplex PCR; TCRdb stores in-frame clones only, minus some. V, J and clone size reflect that table, while D and trimming were determined from the DNA. Here the sample spans 2 million or so clones, approximately 95% being singletons. On this clone: Antigen: not known.

Terminally differentiated effector memory CD45RA+ cells were excluded from the naive CD8 cells, which were CD45RO-negative and positively selected for CCR7. The sample comprised naive CD8+ T cells sorted from blood. The sequence was collected from a young man in good health. The chain combines TRBV7-9 with TRBJ2-7; D is perhaps TRBD1 or TRBD2 (7 bases each). This CDR3 reads CASSHPVRGGYEQYF. The CDR3 bases are TGTGCCAGCAGCCACCCCGTCAGGGGGGGGTACGAGCAGTACTTC.